This T cell receptor (beta chain) was sequenced for a study of OX40 agonist ivuxolimab in advanced cancers. Looking at the study overall: Subjects had a mean age of around 60 years, with a range of about 23 to 79; 82.7% were male. Partial responses, seen in three patients, involved one hepatocellular carcinoma and two cutaneous melanomas. Notes on the study in general: Clonal expansion was seen in CD4+ and CD8+ blood T cells by week 6 at 0.1 to 3.0 mg/kg.

Method: immunoSEQ multiplex PCR; TCRdb's copy keeps in-frame clones and lacks some. The data hold tens of thousands of clones, with roughly 80% observed a single time. As regards this clone: As yet, its antigen is unknown.

Blood specimens came from baseline, cycle 4 day 1, and cycle 7 day 1. The germline CDR1 and CDR2 sequences are SGHAT and FQNNGV. V was cut by 1 base and J by 4 bases, with 3 bases left in between. The CDR3 loop spans 12 amino acids. This TCR came from an adult with an advanced solid tumor such as melanoma, head and neck, liver or kidney cancer. The source was CD4+ or CD8+ T cells sorted from blood, collected in a trial of the OX40 agonist ivuxolimab. The chain carries TRBV11-2 and TRBJ2-3; D remains ambiguous. CDR3 coding DNA: TGTGCCAGCAGCTTAGCTCCAGATACGCAGTATTTT. Protein: CASSLAPDTQYF.